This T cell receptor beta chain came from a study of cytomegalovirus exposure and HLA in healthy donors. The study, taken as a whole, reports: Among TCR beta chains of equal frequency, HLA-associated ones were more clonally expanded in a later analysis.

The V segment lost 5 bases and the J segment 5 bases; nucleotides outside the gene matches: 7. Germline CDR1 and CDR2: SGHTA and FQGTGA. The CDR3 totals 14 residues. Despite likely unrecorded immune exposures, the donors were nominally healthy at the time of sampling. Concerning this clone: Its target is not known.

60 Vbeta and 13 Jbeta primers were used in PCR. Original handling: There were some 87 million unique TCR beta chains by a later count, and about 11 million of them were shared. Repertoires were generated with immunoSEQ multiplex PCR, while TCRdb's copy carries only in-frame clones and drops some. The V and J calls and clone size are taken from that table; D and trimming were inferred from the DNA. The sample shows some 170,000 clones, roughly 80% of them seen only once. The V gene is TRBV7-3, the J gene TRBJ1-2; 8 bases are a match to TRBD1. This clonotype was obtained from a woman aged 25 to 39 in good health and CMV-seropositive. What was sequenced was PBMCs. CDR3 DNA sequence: TGTGCCAGCAGCGACCCCGGGACAGGTTATGGCTACACCTTC. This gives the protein CASSDPGTGYGYTF. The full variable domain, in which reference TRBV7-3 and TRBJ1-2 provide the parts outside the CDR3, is GAGVSQTPSNKVTEKGKYVELRCDPISGHTALYWYRQSLGQGPEFLIYFQGTGAADDSGLPNDRFFAVRPEGSVSTLKIQRTERGDSAVYLCASSDPGTGYGYTFGSGTRLTVV.